This TCR beta chain was documented in a study of shared clonotypes between healthy human individuals. Germline CDR1 reads SNHLY; CDR2 reads FYNNEI. The CDR3 is 14 residues long. Trimming left V 11 bases short and J 6 bases short, with 21 bases between. Profiled with immunoSEQ multiplex PCR; TCRdb holds only in-frame clones, not every one. Counted here are 950,000 to 1,100,000 clones, under 80% occurring once; the ten biggest clones make up about 1.5%. The receptor comes from a man younger than 35 in good health. The sample comprised memory CD4+ T cells sorted from blood. The subset here: CD45RA-negative fraction. The genes are TRBV2 and TRBJ2-3; tentative D call: TRBD2 (5 bases). The CDR3 nucleotides are TGTGCCGGTCAAGTTGCTAGCCAGACGGATACGCAGTATTTT. This sequence encodes CAGQVASQTDTQYF.